Listed here are 12 T cell receptor beta chains from one sample, sequenced in a study of shared clonotypes between healthy human individuals. Sequencing was performed with immunoSEQ multiplex PCR; in TCRdb, only in-frame clones are kept and a portion is missing. This repertoire shows 2 million to 2.5 million clones, roughly 93% found once; its top ten account for around 0.37%. Sequenced: naive CD4+ T cells from PBMCs. As for subset: CD45RA+ positively selected. These receptors were collected from a man younger than 35 in good health. Some clones in this sample may be carry-over from other donors' samples.

The rearrangement uses TRBV28 and TRBJ2-2; maybe TRBD1 (6 bases). Germline assignment: CDR1 MDHEN and CDR2 SYDVKM. V lost 0 bases and J lost 7, with 15 bases in between. This CDR3 is 16 amino acids long. The CDR3 DNA reads TGTGCCAGCAGTTTATGGGGGGCCTTATCCGGCGGGGAGCTGTTTTTT. The encoded protein is CASSLWGALSGGELFF.

This clone was observed a handful of times. This chain uses TRBV30 with TRBJ1-2; unclear D gene. The CDR3 length is 11 residues. The germline gives CDR1 GTSNPN, CDR2 SVGIG (reference sequence). The V end lost 0 bases, the J end lost 7 bases, and 6 bases lay between the germline ends. The CDR3 DNA follows: TGTGCCTGGAGTGTCAACGCTGGCTACACCTTC. Residues: CAWSVNAGYTF.

This chain links TRBV7-9 with TRBJ2-3; the D is unclear. CDR1 is SEHNR, CDR2 FQNEAQ, per germline (reference sequence). The V gene lost 1 base and the J gene lost 1 base, with 9 bases spanning the gap. The CDR3 is 15 residues long. The CDR3 nucleotides read TGTGCCAGCAGCTTAGTTCCCAGCCGCACAGATACGCAGTATTTT. Its translation: CASSLVPSRTDTQYF. The full variable domain, rest sourced from reference TRBV7-9 and TRBJ2-3, is DTGVSQNPRHKITKRGQNVTFRCDPISEHNRLYWYRQTLGQGPEFLTYFQNEAQLEKSRLLSDRFSAERPKGSFSTLEIQRTEQGDSAMYLCASSLVPSRTDTQYFGPGTRLTVL.

The chain employs TRBV30 and TRBJ2-5; 9 positions match TRBD2. The V gene's germline CDR1 is GTSNPN and CDR2 SVGIG (reference sequence). V lost 6 bases and J lost 5; bases outside the gene matches: 7. The CDR3 loop spans 13 amino acids. CDR3 sequence reads: CACLGLASETQYF. CDR3 sequence (DNA): TGTGCCTGTCTCGGACTAGCGAGCGAGACCCAGTACTTC. Together with reference TRBV30 and TRBJ2-5, the CDR3 gives the full variable domain: SQTIHQWPATLVQPVGSPLSLECTVEGTSNPNLYWYRQAAGRGLQLLFYSVGIGQISSEVPQNLSASRPQDRQFILSSKKLLLSDSGFYLCACLGLASETQYFGPGTRLLVL.

The chain is built from TRBV2 and TRBJ1-1; the D gene is possibly TRBD1 (6 bases). V lost 2 bases and J lost 11, with 9 bases in between. Germline values: CDR1 SNHLY, CDR2 FYNNEI. The CDR3 has 11 residues. The CDR3 DNA sequence: TGTGCCAGCAGTGAACGGGGGCCGGCTTTCTTT. Translation: CASSERGPAFF.

The rearrangement uses TRBV4-2 and TRBJ1-4; D gene uncertain. The CDR3 extends over 15 amino acids. Germline V gene sequence: CDR1 LGHNA, CDR2 YNFKEQ. With 0 bases removed from V and 4 bases from J, the gap between germline ends came to 9 bases. The CDR3 protein is CASSQDRAYNEKLFF. CDR3 DNA sequence: TGTGCCAGCAGCCAAGATAGGGCTTATAATGAAAAACTGTTTTTT.

In its sample, this clone was seen once. The J gene is TRBJ2-7, the V gene TRBV5-1, with D tentatively TRBD1 (6 bases). The germline V and J ends were trimmed by 5 bases and 0 bases, with 12 bases remaining between them. Per the germline V gene, CDR1 is SGHRS and CDR2 is YFSETQ. The CDR3 extends over 14 amino acids. CDR3 residues: CASRTSGVSYEQYF. CDR3 nucleotides: TGCGCCAGCAGGACCTCAGGGGTCTCCTACGAGCAGTACTTC.

The chain links TRBV12-5 to TRBJ2-5, with a weak D call TRBD1 (7 bases). There are 14 residues in the CDR3. Germline CDR1 reads LGHNT; CDR2 reads FRNRAP. The V end lost 7 bases, the J end lost 0 bases, and 12 bases lay between the germline ends. Here the CDR3 reads CASARGTDQETQYF. The DNA for the CDR3 is TGTGCTAGTGCCCGGGGGACAGACCAAGAGACCCAGTACTTC.

This clone has more than one count but fewer than ten. Distinct nucleotide sequences in the sample also encode this CDR3. J is TRBJ2-2 and V is TRBV7-8, with D unresolved. CDR3 length: 11 residues. CDR1 and CDR2 (germline): SGHVS, FQNEAQ. Deletions cut 3 bases from V and 7 bases from J, with 3 bases between. The CDR3 is CASSLSGELFF. CDR3 nucleotide sequence: TGTGCCAGCAGCTTGAGCGGGGAGCTGTTTTTT.

The chain couples TRBV28 to TRBJ1-1, with a possible D match to TRBD1 (6 bases). V lost 7 bases, J lost 5 bases, and 26 bases lay in between. Per the germline V gene, CDR1 is MDHEN and CDR2 is SYDVKM. CDR3 length equals 17 residues. The CDR3 region has the DNA TGTGCCAGCACCTCGGACAGATTCCCCTCTGGGAGGACTGAAGCTTTCTTT. Its translation: CASTSDRFPSGRTEAFF.

The rearrangement joins TRBV29-1 to TRBJ1-1, with TRBD1 matching over 9 bases. Looked up from germline, CDR1 is SQVTM and CDR2 is ANQGSEA. The J segment lost 4 bases and the V segment lost 4 bases, leaving 10 bases of the junction unmatched. The CDR3 has 15 residues. In DNA form, the CDR3 reads TGCAGCGTTGGCCGGGACAGGGACCCTCTCACTGAAGCTTTCTTT. Translating it yields CSVGRDRDPLTEAFF. Supplemented by reference TRBV29-1 and TRBJ1-1, the full variable domain reads SAVISQKPSRDICQRGTSLTIQCQVDSQVTMMFWYRQQPGQSLTLIATANQGSEATYESGFVIDKFPISRPNLTFSTLTVSNMSPEDSSIYLCSVGRDRDPLTEAFFGQGTRLTVV.

Only a few counts were recorded for this clone. The J gene is TRBJ1-2, the V gene TRBV6-1; 7 nucleotides match TRBD1. This CDR3 spans 13 amino acids. J was trimmed by 6 bases and V by 8 bases; bases with no gene match: 9. The germline gives CDR1 MNHNS, CDR2 SASEGT. For the CDR3, the DNA is TGTGCCAGCCCTAAGGGGGCCTTGGATGGCTACACCTTC. This sequence encodes CASPKGALDGYTF.